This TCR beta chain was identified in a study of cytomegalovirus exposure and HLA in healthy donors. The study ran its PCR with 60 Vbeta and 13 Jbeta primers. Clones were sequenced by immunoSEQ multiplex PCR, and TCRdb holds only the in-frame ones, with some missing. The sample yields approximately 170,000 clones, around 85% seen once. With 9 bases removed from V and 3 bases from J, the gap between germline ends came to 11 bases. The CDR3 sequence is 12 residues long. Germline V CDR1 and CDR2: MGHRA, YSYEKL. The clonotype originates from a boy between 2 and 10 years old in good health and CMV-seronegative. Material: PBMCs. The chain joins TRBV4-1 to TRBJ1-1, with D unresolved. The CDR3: CASGQPYTEAFF. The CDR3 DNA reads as TGCGCCAGTGGCCAACCTTACACTGAAGCTTTCTTT.